The 25 T cell receptor beta chains below come from one sample, sequenced in a study of T cell changes during pregnancy in multiple sclerosis. Assay used: immunoSEQ multiplex PCR; TCRdb lists only in-frame clones, some missing. Of approximately 37,000 clones listed, just over 90% are singletons. Sample: CD4+ T cells from peripheral blood mononuclear cells, taken in the third trimester of pregnancy. The origin of the receptors is a female donor in good health, enrolled as a control in a pregnancy study.

This clone appeared once. The chain uses TRBV6-5 and TRBJ1-2, with D possibly TRBD1 on 6 matching bases. Trimming took 2 bases from V and 5 from J, leaving 9 bases between them. This CDR3 spans 13 amino acids. Per germline, CDR1 MNHEY and CDR2 SVGAGI. CDR3 residues: CASSYVQGYGYTF. CDR3 DNA: TGTGCCAGCAGTTACGTACAGGGTTATGGCTACACCTTC.

J is TRBJ1-2 and V is TRBV7-9; D might be TRBD1 (6 bases). Germline V gene lookup returns CDR1 SEHNR and CDR2 FQNEAQ (reference sequence). Trimming took off 4 bases at V and 6 bases at J, with 27 bases between the two ends. The length of the CDR3 is 18 residues. Written as DNA, the CDR3 is TGTGCCAGCAGCTCCATTCTAGCGGGGGGCGCAGGGTTGGATGGCTACACCTTC. As protein: CASSSILAGGAGLDGYTF.

J is TRBJ1-1 and V is TRBV29-1; TRBD1 is a possible D gene (6 bases). Germline-derived CDR1 and CDR2 are SQVTM and ANQGSEA. Trimming shortened V by 1 base and J by 5 bases, and 23 bases separated the two germline ends. This CDR3 has 17 residues. The CDR3 nucleotides are TGCAGCGTTGAAGTCGTAGACAGGAGGTTATTGGGGACTGAAGCTTTCTTT. Translated: CSVEVVDRRLLGTEAFF.

The genes are TRBV19 and TRBJ2-3; TRBD2 is a possible D gene (6 bases). The V end was cut by 3 bases, the J end by 3 bases, with 13 bases between. The CDR3 spans 15 residues. The germline gives CDR1 LNHDA, CDR2 SQIVND (reference sequence). The CDR3 DNA sequence: TGTGCCAGTAGTATCGACGGGAGAGGGACAGATACGCAGTATTTT. Translated: CASSIDGRGTDTQYF.

The rearrangement links TRBV2 to TRBJ2-5; tentative D call: TRBD1 (5 bases). The length of the CDR3 is 13 residues. V lost 8 bases, J lost 2 bases, and 12 bases lay in between. Per germline, CDR1 SNHLY and CDR2 FYNNEI. CDR3 sequence reads: CASVTQGQETQYF. The CDR3 coding sequence is TGTGCCAGCGTGACTCAGGGACAAGAGACCCAGTACTTC.

The chain recombines TRBV5-5 with TRBJ2-7; 7 bases line up with TRBD1. This CDR3 contains 13 residues. Trimming took 6 bases from V and 7 from J; bases not matched to a gene: 10. Germline V gene data show CDR1 as SGHKS and CDR2 as YYEKEE (reference sequence). The DNA of the CDR3 is TGTGCCAGCATCCGAGACAGGGCTGAAGAGCAGTACTTC. Its translation is CASIRDRAEEQYF.

The V gene is TRBV7-9, the J gene TRBJ1-1; D is unresolved. V lost 1 base, J lost 0 bases, and 9 bases lay in between. The germline V gene has CDR1 SEHNR and CDR2 FQNEAQ (reference sequence). This CDR3 has 15 residues. The CDR3: CASSLGARLNTEAFF. CDR3 in DNA: TGTGCCAGCAGCTTAGGGGCCAGGTTGAACACTGAAGCTTTCTTT.

The V gene is TRBV6-6, the J gene TRBJ1-2, with 10 bases aligning to TRBD1. The ends lost 5 bases at V and 3 bases at J; junction bases unmatched: 9. Germline CDR1 and CDR2: MNHNY and SVGAGI (reference sequence). This CDR3 comprises 16 residues. The CDR3 region is CASSREDRGLYYGYTF. CDR3 DNA sequence: TGTGCCAGCAGTAGAGAAGACAGGGGGCTCTACTATGGCTACACCTTC.

V and J are TRBV5-1 and TRBJ2-3; D may be TRBD1 (5 bases). CDR3 length equals 13 residues. The V gene lost 4 bases and the J gene lost 4 bases, with 10 bases spanning the gap. Germline V gives CDR1 SGHRS, CDR2 YFSETQ. CDR3 region: CASSTTAPDTQYF. The CDR3, as DNA: TGCGCCAGCAGCACGACAGCCCCAGATACGCAGTATTTT.

The V and J genes are TRBV27 and TRBJ1-2; 7 bases map to TRBD1. The CDR3 runs 14 residues. Germline V gives CDR1 MNHEY, CDR2 SMNVEV (reference sequence). Trimming at V came to 6 bases and at J to 5 bases, leaving 9 bases not matched to a gene. CDR3 coding DNA: TGTGCCAGCAGAAGTGGAGGGGGCCTGTATGGCTACACCTTC. It codes for CASRSGGGLYGYTF.

CDR3 loop: CASSLQGSGYEQYF. CDR3 DNA sequence: TGCGCCAGCAGCTTACAGGGATCGGGGTACGAGCAGTACTTC. The chain links TRBV5-1 to TRBJ2-7; tentatively, D is TRBD1 (6 bases). Germline CDR1 SGHRS, CDR2 YFSETQ. V lost 2 bases and J lost 4, with 13 bases in between. CDR3 length equals 14 residues.

This clone has just a few counts. The gene calls are TRBV6-5 and TRBJ2-5; the match to TRBD2 covers 11 bases. Germline V CDR1 and CDR2: MNHEY, SVGAGI. The V gene end was trimmed by 2 bases and the J gene end by 3 bases; junction bases not matched to a gene: 5. The CDR3 consists of 16 residues. As DNA, the CDR3 is TGTGCCAGCAGTTACCGGATGACTAGCGGGAAAGAGACCCAGTACTTC. This encodes CASSYRMTSGKETQYF.

This chain links TRBV28 with TRBJ1-2; 8 nucleotides match TRBD1. Germline values: CDR1 MDHEN, CDR2 SYDVKM. The V gene end was trimmed by 8 bases and the J gene end by 4 bases; junction bases not matched to a gene: 9. The CDR3 totals 14 residues. Here the CDR3 reads CASVTGGEAYGYTF. As DNA, the CDR3 is TGTGCCAGCGTTACAGGGGGTGAGGCCTATGGCTACACCTTC.

This rearrangement joins TRBV11-3 to TRBJ1-1, with a tentative D call TRBD1 (6 bases). The CDR3 runs to 16 residues. The germline V gene encodes CDR1 SGHNT and CDR2 YENEEA. Trimming pared 7 bases from V and 0 bases from J, leaving 18 bases between. CDR3: CASIRAVDRLNTEAFF. In DNA, the CDR3 is TGTGCCAGCATCCGAGCGGTGGACAGACTGAACACTGAAGCTTTCTTT. Using reference TRBV11-3 and TRBJ1-1 for the parts outside the CDR3, the full variable domain is EAGVVQSPRYKIIEKKQPVAFWCNPISGHNTLYWYLQNLGQGPELLIRYENEEAVDDSQLPKDRFSAERLKGVDSTLKIQPAELGDSAVYLCASIRAVDRLNTEAFFGQGTRLTVV.

The V and J genes are TRBV11-2 and TRBJ2-7; TRBD2 matches 10 bases. Germline values: CDR1 SGHAT, CDR2 FQNNGV. The CDR3 length is 13 residues. The V segment lost 4 bases and the J segment 9 bases; nucleotides outside the gene matches: 6. CDR3 nucleotides: TGTGCCAGCAGCTCTCTAGCGGGAGTGGTGCAGTACTTC. Residues: CASSSLAGVVQYF.

The chain is built from TRBV29-1 and TRBJ1-1; D is undetermined. V gave up 7 bases and J gave up 8 bases, with 11 bases separating them. CDR3 length: 10 amino acids. The V gene's germline CDR1 is SQVTM and CDR2 ANQGSEA. The CDR3 spells CSAGSEEAFF. The CDR3 nucleotides read TGCAGCGCCGGATCGGAGGAAGCTTTCTTT. Full variable domain (remainder filled in from reference TRBV29-1 and TRBJ1-1): SAVISQKPSRDICQRGTSLTIQCQVDSQVTMMFWYRQQPGQSLTLIATANQGSEATYESGFVIDKFPISRPNLTFSTLTVSNMSPEDSSIYLCSAGSEEAFFGQGTRLTVV.

V is TRBV5-1 and J is TRBJ1-2; 7 bases map to TRBD1. The CDR3 has 14 amino acids. Germline V gene sequence: CDR1 SGHRS, CDR2 YFSETQ. Trimming at V came to 3 bases and at J to 3 bases, leaving 5 bases not matched to a gene. Written as DNA, the CDR3 is TGCGCCAGCAGCTCCCCCGGGACAGACTATGGCTACACCTTC. This codes for CASSSPGTDYGYTF.

The rearrangement links TRBV28 to TRBJ2-1, with 16 positions matching TRBD2. V was clipped by 7 bases and J by 7 bases; unmatched bases: 7. The CDR3 totals 16 residues. The germline gives CDR1 MDHEN, CDR2 SYDVKM. This CDR3 is CASIPGLAGGRNEQFF. In DNA form, the CDR3 reads TGTGCCAGCATCCCGGGACTAGCGGGGGGGAGGAATGAGCAGTTCTTC.

The rearrangement joins TRBV18 to TRBJ1-2, with TRBD1 matching over 7 bases. The V segment lost 3 bases and the J segment 3 bases; nucleotides outside the gene matches: 13. CDR3 length: 17 amino acids. Germline V gene sequence: CDR1 KGHSH, CDR2 LQKENI. CDR3 protein: CASSPSPGRQGDYGYTF. The CDR3 region has the DNA TGTGCCAGCTCACCGTCCCCAGGCCGACAGGGCGACTATGGCTACACCTTC.

This sequence joins TRBV4-2 and TRBJ1-2, with 9 bases identical to TRBD1. V trimming: 4 bases; J trimming: 5 bases; junction bases outside the gene matches: 5. In germline, CDR1 is LGHNA, CDR2 YNFKEQ. The CDR3 contains 14 residues. The CDR3 region is CASSPPGQGYGYTF. In nucleotides, the CDR3 is TGTGCCAGCAGCCCCCCGGGACAGGGTTATGGCTACACCTTC.

This chain connects TRBV29-1 to TRBJ2-3, with 8 bases aligning to TRBD2. Losses at the gene ends were 7 bases for V and 6 bases for J; bases not matched to a gene: 9. Germline CDR1 is SQVTM and CDR2 is ANQGSEA. CDR3 length: 13 residues. CDR3 sequence reads: CSAGTSWSDTQYF. CDR3 nucleotides: TGCAGCGCCGGGACTAGTTGGTCCGATACGCAGTATTTT.

V gene TRBV7-2 combines with J gene TRBJ1-1; D is unclear. Deletions cut 3 bases from V and 6 bases from J, with 5 bases between. Looked up from germline, CDR1 is SGHTA and CDR2 is FQGNSA. The CDR3 is made up of 11 amino acids. The CDR3 DNA reads as TGTGCCAGCAGCTTTTCCGCTGAAGCTTTCTTT. Encoded protein: CASSFSAEAFF. The complete variable domain, with remaining parts taken from reference TRBV7-2 and TRBJ1-1, reads GAGVSQSPSNKVTEKGKDVELRCDPISGHTALYWYRQSLGQGLEFLIYFQGNSAPDKSGLPSDRFSAERTGGSVSTLTIQRTQQEDSAVYLCASSFSAEAFFGQGTRLTVV.

The chain recombines TRBV30 with TRBJ1-6; D possibly corresponds to TRBD1 (5 bases). CDR3 length: 14 residues. Germline V gene lookup returns CDR1 GTSNPN and CDR2 SVGIG (reference sequence). V lost 4 bases and J lost 0, with 7 bases in between. The CDR3 nucleotides are TGTGCCTGGATGGGGGGCTCCTATAATTCACCCCTCCACTTT. Translation: CAWMGGSYNSPLHF.

The chain combines TRBV4-1 with TRBJ2-1; 8 bases fit TRBD1. Trimming removed 0 bases from V and 5 bases from J; junction bases left unmatched: 6. There are 16 residues in the CDR3. Per the germline V gene, CDR1 is MGHRA and CDR2 is YSYEKL. This CDR3 is CASSQDWGTGNNEQFF. CDR3 sequence (DNA): TGCGCCAGCAGCCAAGATTGGGGGACAGGTAACAATGAGCAGTTCTTC.

CDR3 amino acids: CASSEQMDTEAFF. The CDR3 nucleotides read TGTGCCAGCAGTGAACAGATGGACACTGAAGCTTTCTTT. This sequence joins TRBV6-1 and TRBJ1-1; D remains ambiguous. The V gene's germline CDR1 is MNHNS and CDR2 SASEGT. CDR3 length: 13 residues. Trimming removed 2 bases from V and 3 bases from J, with 7 bases in between.